Listed below are T cell receptor beta chains from one sample, sequenced in a study of T cells expressing NK-cell markers. From its re-call of the 5' RACE reads, TCRdb lists each CDR3 protein once, without DNA. The listing records hundreds of thousands of distinct CDR3 sequences. Sequencing was performed on blood T cells: a sorted CD56 or NKG2C T cell subset, CD4+ or CD8+ T cells, or bulk PBMC T cells (not recorded which). Receptor source: a woman aged 18 to 75 in good health. Both conserved end residues are part of each CDR3.

v_gene: TRBV7-2; j_gene: TRBJ2-7; CDR3aa: CASSRSGTSVPYEQYF
v_gene: TRBV9; j_gene: TRBJ1-2; CDR3aa: CASSATGGREGYTF
v_gene: TRBV29-1; j_gene: TRBJ2-2; CDR3aa: CSVLGKFNTGELFF
v_gene: TRBV7-3; j_gene: TRBJ2-1; CDR3aa: CASSASGGPYNEQFF
v_gene: TRBV10-3; j_gene: TRBJ2-3; CDR3aa: CAISGGTSDTQYF
v_gene: TRBV4-3; j_gene: TRBJ2-1; CDR3aa: CASSQDRSGGSYNEQFF
v_gene: TRBV5-1; j_gene: TRBJ1-1; CDR3aa: CASSVRPDTEAFF
v_gene: TRBV7-9; j_gene: TRBJ2-3; CDR3aa: CASSPPIGRRPTDTQYF
v_gene: TRBV30; j_gene: TRBJ2-1; CDR3aa: CAWSRGRFSSYNEQFF
v_gene: TRBV12-3/TRBV12-4; j_gene: TRBJ1-3; CDR3aa: CASSLPKGTIYF
v_gene: TRBV6-2/TRBV6-3; j_gene: TRBJ2-6; CDR3aa: CASRETGLVSVLTF
v_gene: TRBV6-2/TRBV6-3; j_gene: TRBJ2-3; CDR3aa: CASSYRIGEVKPPDTQYF
v_gene: TRBV5-1; j_gene: TRBJ2-6; CDR3aa: CASSLVQLSSGANVLTF
v_gene: TRBV2; j_gene: TRBJ2-2; CDR3aa: CASTLAGSDTGELFF
v_gene: TRBV19; j_gene: TRBJ2-7; CDR3aa: CASSSRDIPSIYEQYF
v_gene: TRBV19; j_gene: TRBJ1-3; CDR3aa: CASDPTRQGFSGNTIYF
v_gene: TRBV3-1; j_gene: TRBJ2-2; CDR3aa: CASSTSGTMGTGELFF
v_gene: TRBV5-4; j_gene: TRBJ2-1; CDR3aa: CASSLSGLAANEQFF
v_gene: TRBV11-2; j_gene: TRBJ2-3; CDR3aa: CASSLDSGSTDTQYF
v_gene: TRBV20-1; j_gene: TRBJ2-3; CDR3aa: CSAPRIQDTDTQYF
v_gene: TRBV6-1; j_gene: TRBJ2-1; CDR3aa: CASSEAYSYNEQFF
v_gene: TRBV20-1; j_gene: TRBJ2-7; CDR3aa: CSARRAGGSSEQYF
v_gene: TRBV20-1; j_gene: TRBJ1-1; CDR3aa: CSARNRGYTEAFF
v_gene: TRBV18; j_gene: TRBJ1-6; CDR3aa: CASSQRDKSPLHF
v_gene: TRBV7-6; j_gene: TRBJ2-6; CDR3aa: CASSLRSAQQWANVLTF
v_gene: TRBV21-1; j_gene: TRBJ2-2; CDR3aa: CASSKGLAGGIANTGELFF
v_gene: TRBV5-6; j_gene: TRBJ2-3; CDR3aa: CASSFPAKITDTQYF
v_gene: TRBV4-3; j_gene: TRBJ2-1; CDR3aa: CASSQDWALPNRQFF
v_gene: TRBV7-3; j_gene: TRBJ2-2; CDR3aa: CASSPRSPSTGELFF
v_gene: TRBV10-3; j_gene: TRBJ1-6; CDR3aa: CATATGYNSPLHF
v_gene: TRBV7-2; j_gene: TRBJ2-3; CDR3aa: CASSFSPSSGRTDTQYF
v_gene: TRBV9; j_gene: TRBJ2-6; CDR3aa: CASNDIGANVLTF
v_gene: TRBV13; j_gene: TRBJ2-6; CDR3aa: CASSRIPEGQVNSGANVLTF
v_gene: TRBV4-3; j_gene: TRBJ2-1; CDR3aa: CASSQVGAGEQFF
v_gene: TRBV4-1; j_gene: TRBJ2-3; CDR3aa: CASSQLYGVWKDTQYF
v_gene: TRBV10-3; j_gene: TRBJ1-2; CDR3aa: CAISAQGNYGYTF
v_gene: TRBV5-4; j_gene: TRBJ2-1; CDR3aa: CASSPGLAGVDEQFF
v_gene: TRBV5-5; j_gene: TRBJ1-1; CDR3aa: CASSLGAQGDTEAFF
v_gene: TRBV20-1; j_gene: TRBJ2-1; CDR3aa: CSAGGLPNYGEQFF
v_gene: TRBV4-2; j_gene: TRBJ1-5; CDR3aa: CASSQEDSRGQPQHF
v_gene: TRBV4-1; j_gene: TRBJ1-1; CDR3aa: CASSPPRRQAEAFF
v_gene: TRBV7-2; j_gene: TRBJ1-2; CDR3aa: CASSAKHGYTF
v_gene: TRBV25-1; j_gene: TRBJ2-5; CDR3aa: CASSESGASGAKTQYF
v_gene: TRBV3-1; j_gene: TRBJ1-6; CDR3aa: CATESGGNSPLHF
v_gene: TRBV6-1; j_gene: TRBJ1-4; CDR3aa: CASSPMVRPEGKLFF
v_gene: TRBV7-8; j_gene: TRBJ2-1; CDR3aa: CASTPELSYNEQFF
v_gene: TRBV5-6; j_gene: TRBJ1-6; CDR3aa: CASEGARMNSPLHF
v_gene: TRBV9; j_gene: TRBJ1-6; CDR3aa: CASSVEDIEGSPLHF
v_gene: TRBV4-3; j_gene: TRBJ1-2; CDR3aa: CASSQVSTGGLYGYTF
v_gene: TRBV6-6; j_gene: TRBJ2-1; CDR3aa: CASSNNRGNEQFF
v_gene: TRBV7-9; j_gene: TRBJ1-1; CDR3aa: CASSRSTGNEAFF
v_gene: TRBV6-5; j_gene: TRBJ2-3; CDR3aa: CASSYSSGGGKAQYF
v_gene: TRBV20-1; j_gene: TRBJ2-1; CDR3aa: CSARDLTSGSQYNEQFF
v_gene: TRBV12-3/TRBV12-4; j_gene: TRBJ2-3; CDR3aa: CASSSLAGVADTQYF
v_gene: TRBV20-1; j_gene: TRBJ2-5; CDR3aa: CSAWWLAGGYLQETQYF